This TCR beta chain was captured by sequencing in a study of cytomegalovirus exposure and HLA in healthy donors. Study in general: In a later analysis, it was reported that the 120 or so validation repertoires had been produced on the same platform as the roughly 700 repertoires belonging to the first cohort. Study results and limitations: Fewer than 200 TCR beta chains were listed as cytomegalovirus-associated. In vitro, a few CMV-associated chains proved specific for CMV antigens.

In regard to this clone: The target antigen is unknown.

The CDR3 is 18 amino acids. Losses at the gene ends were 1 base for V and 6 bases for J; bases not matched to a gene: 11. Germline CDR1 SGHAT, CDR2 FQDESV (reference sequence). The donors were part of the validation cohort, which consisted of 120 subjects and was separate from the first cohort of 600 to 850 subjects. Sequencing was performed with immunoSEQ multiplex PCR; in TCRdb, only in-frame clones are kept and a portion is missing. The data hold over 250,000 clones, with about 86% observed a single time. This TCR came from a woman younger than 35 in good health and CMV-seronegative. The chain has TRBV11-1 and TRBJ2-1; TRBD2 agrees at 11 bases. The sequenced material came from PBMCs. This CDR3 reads CASSLVAGGLGLTNEQFF. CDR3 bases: TGTGCCAGCAGCTTAGTAGCGGGGGGGCTAGGCCTAACCAATGAGCAGTTCTTC.